This TCR beta chain was sequenced in a study of cytomegalovirus exposure and HLA in healthy donors (dated by TCRdb to 2015 to 2018). With regard to the full study: According to an earlier analysis of around 600 of the donors, 150 million to 200 million T cells yielded 90 million to 140 million unique TCR beta sequences and about 280 Gb of sequence data. An earlier analysis of some 500 of the donors used high-throughput TCR beta sequencing to judge whether each TCR beta V gene segment behaved as functional or pseudogenic. Donor age, sex, ethnicity and CMV serostatus were compiled alongside the repertoire data. The T cell repertoires of some 700 subjects were profiled by immunosequencing and related to cytomegalovirus serostatus. Every repertoire in the discovery cohort had been generated on one and the same sequencing platform. Rather than drawing on any new phenotypic data, the later analysis identified candidate immune exposures from TCR beta sequences and the way those sequences occurred across donors. Of the roughly 410 genotyped donors, 65% to 90% were placed in the genetic ancestry cluster associated with self-reported Caucasian donors. Several DR-DQ haplotypes were treated as single units for association and clustering because of strong linkage in the cohort. To study patterns of TCR occurrence, a later analysis re-analyzed previously published TCR beta repertoires from 700 or so donors and added high-resolution HLA genotyping. The study aimed to test whether cataloging public T cell receptors could reveal signatures of past pathogen exposure. Class I and class II HLA loci were covered by the typing at four-digit resolution. Roughly 300 gigabases of sequencing data and roughly 90 million unique TCR sequences were included in an early release covering around 600 HLA-typed donors. Among some 410 genotyped donors of the cohort, an average of around 240,000 unique TCR beta nucleotide sequences was sequenced per donor, of which about 18% were non-productive. A later genetic analysis used genome-wide SNP genotypes for 398 of the 666 donors, treating that subset as a discovery cohort. High-throughput TCR immunosequencing, statistical association of individual TCRs with disease status, and machine learning were combined to predict cytomegalovirus infection status. Typing coverage differed by locus: A, B, C, DRB1 and DQB1 were typed in about 620-640 donors, DQA1 in 522, DPA1 in 600 to 610, and DPB1 in 472. Along with the 666-subject first cohort, a separate validation cohort of over 90 different subjects was used. On the study overall, not on this receptor specifically: A further reported finding was that TCR beta sequences accurately predicted the HLA-A and HLA-B alleles for most subjects in the first cohort. Because counts were too low, about 15 rarely observed V segments, including chromosome 9 orphons, were left out of the earlier analysis of several hundred of the donors. Most TCR sequences were seen in very few donors, while some public TCRs were found in many individuals. The authors suggested that the approach could potentially be generalized to other disease states and immunological phenotypes. A later analysis reported that several top co-occurrence clusters appeared linked to parvovirus B19, influenza, CMV and Epstein-Barr virus. In a later analysis, around 17,000 TCR beta sequences were associated with specific HLA alleles at a false discovery rate of 0.05. A later genetic analysis reported fewer N-insertions in productive TCRs among donors in an Asian-associated ancestry cluster than the roughly 690-donor mean. An association between a missense DCLRE1C variant and V-gene and J-gene trimming of TCR beta chains was found in a later genetic analysis and replicated in an independent cohort. In a later analysis, HLA-associated TCR beta chains were found to be more clonally expanded and to have lower generation probabilities than equally common non-associated chains. Some IMGT-functional V segments, including TRBV6-2 and TRBV6-3, could not be told apart with the 87-base-pair reads, so those segments were excluded. Linkage disequilibrium might explain the correlated functional status among segregating V segments, but an unknown experimental factor could not be ruled out. In vitro tests confirmed that a few of the cytomegalovirus-associated TCR beta chains recognize cytomegalovirus antigens. Immune exposure information for the cohort was limited to CMV serostatus. A cluster of highly shared sequence variants was judged likely to be a technical artifact of the sequencing pipeline. Because some donors lacked HLA typing at each locus, the association tests relied only on the typed subset. Sequencing depth was assumed to be roughly uniform across donors in the presence/absence analyses, though that assumption may not hold. A later analysis found that most CMV-associated TCR beta chains appeared HLA-restricted, with HLA associations seemingly driven largely by CMV exposure. In the study, around 150 TCR beta chains were listed as associated with cytomegalovirus. According to a later analysis, TCR association rates differed among HLA loci, with DRB1 alleles showing the most associated TCRs and HLA-C alleles showing the fewest. When HLA alleles, especially DR and DQ, strongly co-occurred, attributing TCR associations to individual alleles was difficult. Only TCR beta chains were sequenced in this cohort, and the absence of alpha or paired-chain data limited detectable features. In an earlier analysis of around 500 of the donors, most TCR beta V segments appeared in productive rearrangements about 87% or about 30% of the time, broadly matching IMGT annotations. In both the original and validation cohorts, the classifier was reported to diagnose cytomegalovirus status with high specificity and sensitivity.

The library came from the immunoSEQ multiplex PCR assay. The multiplex PCR relied on a mix of 60 forward primers for TCR Vbeta segments and 13 reverse primers for TCR Jbeta segments. A multiplex PCR assay on genomic DNA amplified the CDR3 region of rearranged TCR beta genes. The amplified TCR beta libraries were sequenced on the Illumina HiSeq System as 87-base-pair reads. In the source study's methods: In a later analysis, 80 million or so unique TCR beta chains were counted across the roughly 610 repertoires, and around 10 million of these chains were shared by at least two donors. A nearest-neighbor algorithm error-corrected the raw reads and collapsed the reads into unique sequences, merging closely related sequences to remove PCR and sequencing errors. To assign V, D and J gene segments, CDR3 sequences were aligned to IMGT reference sequences. For a sequence to be retained, a match of at least six nucleotides was required to both a V gene segment and a J gene segment. A rearrangement was called productive if the CDR3 had no stop codons and remained in frame with V and J, and every other rearrangement was called non-productive. Following IMGT convention, CDR3 was defined as the stretch from the second conserved V-encoded cysteine to the conserved J-encoded phenylalanine. Sequences without an unambiguous match to a single V gene segment were excluded from the earlier analysis of over 500 of the donors. In an earlier analysis of a few hundred of the donors, V segments were called functional above 56.7% productive rearrangements and were called segregating when the between-donor standard deviation exceeded 5%. To diagnose cytomegalovirus status from the catalog of TCR beta chain sequences, a statistical classification framework was built. In a later analysis, TCR nucleotide sequences were compared against IMGT/GENE-DB human TR gene sequences so that V and J genes could be assigned. In a later analysis, CDR3 sequences and most-parsimonious VDJ recombination scenarios were assigned using the TCRdist pipeline. In a later analysis, every TCR beta chain was defined by the combination of its CDR3 amino acid sequence and its V-gene family, and reads without a unique V-gene family were dropped. In a later analysis, approximately 590 highly shared, low-generation-probability nucleotide sequences were removed to address suspected cross-contamination and a sequencing artifact. In a later analysis, a clonal expansion index for each public chain was calculated from normalized within-repertoire ranks of inferred template counts. Generation probabilities in a later analysis came from a VDJ recombination model fitted to out-of-frame rearrangements, and those results were checked against IGoR. A later analysis scored TCR-TCR, TCR-HLA and TCR-CMV co-occurrence with hypergeometric tests, applying a repertoire-size bias correction to TCR pairs. A later analysis estimated false discovery rates by permuting HLA or CMV assignments 20 times. A later analysis grouped co-occurring TCRs with DBSCAN, adding TCRdist sequence similarity when clustering within HLA-allele-positive subsets. Repertoires with fewer than 30,000 or more than 120,000 public chains were left out of co-occurrence clustering, as were about five repertoires with anomalous nucleotide sharing. The table comes from immuneACCESS by way of TCRdb, which keeps in-frame sequences with V and J called. Part of the clones is missing from these tables; in studies checked, under half for an unresolved V gene and the rest for unknown reasons. V and J calls and clone size follow that table, whereas D and trimming were derived from the DNA. The sample table lists more than 95,000 clones, 50% to 65% of them with a count of one. The ten biggest clones cover around 9.7% of the sample.

The CDR3 sequence holds 12 residues, the cysteine and phenylalanine included. Only the CDR3 portion is preserved as DNA: 36 bases, with reading frame beginning at the first base. CDR1 and CDR2 are drawn from the germline V gene: SGHTA, FQGTGA. Trimming removed 5 bases from V and 10 bases from J, leaving 12 bases between the germline ends. Comments on this clone: There is no known antigen for this receptor. Base-call qualities are not available, and no considerably larger clone is one nucleotide away.

The cohort was made up of approximately 670 healthy bone marrow donors. At the time of sampling, every cohort member was nominally healthy, though immune exposures that went unrecorded were likely present. The donor was CMV seropositive and was included in the group of about 290 seropositive cohort members. A peripheral blood sample was provided by each donor, and peripheral blood mononuclear cells were used for TCR beta sequencing. Genomic DNA was extracted from the blood cell samples with the Qiagen DNeasy Blood Extraction Kit. The clonotype was recovered from a woman aged 40 to 50 in good health and CMV-seropositive. The specimen sequenced was PBMCs. The sequence is built from TRBV7-3 and TRBJ2-1; the D segment could be TRBD2, given 5 matching bases. The encoded CDR3 is CASSPQEVEQFF. Read as DNA, the sequence is TGTGCCAGCAGCCCGCAGGAGGTCGAGCAGTTCTTC.